This T cell receptor (beta chain) was sequenced during a study of identical twins. Study results and caveats: One should note that invariant MAIT and iNKT cells could partly confound zero-insertion analyses. Weaker excess sharing between twins was seen in beta out-of-frame sequences.

Template switching added a universal primer site, and cDNA bore unique molecular identifiers. TCRdb re-derived calls from the 5' RACE reads in MiXCR, one entry per CDR3 protein. The repertoire holds 550,000 to 700,000 distinct CDR3 sequences, approximately 9.6% seen once, with approximately 3.2% in the top ten. The CDR3 extends over 15 amino acids. Germline loops: CDR1 SGHAT, CDR2 FQNNGV. The V and J ends lost 1 base and 7 bases, in that order; junction bases with no gene match: 5. This clonotype appeared a few times. Its antigen is not identified. The sample also formed part of further work on yellow fever vaccine responses in identical twins.

Sequencing input: PBMCs. The clonotype comes from a woman aged 18-29 years in good health. This chain uses TRBV11-2 with TRBJ2-1; the match to TRBD1 covers 9 bases. The CDR3 loop reads CASSLGDRASNEQFF. CDR3 DNA: TGTGCCAGCAGCTTAGGGGACAGGGCCTCTAATGAGCAGTTCTTC.